This T cell receptor (beta chain) was sequenced in a study of blood T cells in healthy people across ages. Overall study findings and caveats: Lack of knowledge of donor CMV status possibly confounded expanded clonotype changes.

In regard to this clonotype: Its antigen is still unknown.

Combining a sample-barcoded 5' primer with a J-beta primer mix, a second PCR ran for about 7 to 11 cycles. TCRdb reprocessed the 5' RACE reads with MiXCR, giving one entry per CDR3 protein. The profile shows fewer than 2,000,000 distinct CDR3 sequences, approximately 32% of them singletons. Germline V gene data show CDR1 as KGHSH and CDR2 as LQKENI. J lost 0 bases, V lost 2 bases, and 3 bases had no gene match. The CDR3 totals 16 residues. Sequencing was performed on blood. The receptor was derived from a woman in her 30s in good health. The genes are TRBV18 and TRBJ2-3; 9 bases map to TRBD2. DNA of the CDR3: TGTGCCAGCTCACCAGCTAGCGGGACGAGCACAGATACGCAGTATTTT. This codes for CASSPASGTSTDTQYF.